The clone carrying this T cell receptor (beta chain) was seen ten or more times. What it binds is unknown. The sample is drawn from a study of regulatory T cells in long-lasting Graves disease. Study results and caveats: Persistent disease favored TRBV28, TRBJ1-2 and TRBJ2-5. The analysis examined peripheral blood only and excluded thyroid tissue.

The V segment lost 4 bases and the J segment 1 base; nucleotides outside the gene matches: 7. Germline V gives CDR1 SGHTA, CDR2 FQGNSA. CDR3 length: 16 residues. The time point denotes: persistent/refractory GD, antithyroid drugs over 5 years with positive TRAb. Isolated PBMC RNA provided the starting material for the TCR library. Researchers made TCR beta libraries by using iRepertoire HTBI primers and running Arm-PCR on CDR3 regions. One entry per CDR3 protein, called by TCRdb with MiXCR from the multiplex PCR reads. The sample yields about 400,000 distinct CDR3 sequences, more than 20% seen once. The sequences come from peripheral blood mononuclear cells (PBMCs), collected when the disease was refractory, from a patient treated with antithyroid drugs. The genes are TRBV7-2 and TRBJ2-4; TRBD1 matches 7 bases. This TCR derives from a female donor with Graves disease. CDR3 residues: CASSYGQALAKNIQYF. CDR3 nucleotides: TGTGCCAGCAGCTATGGACAGGCATTGGCCAAAAACATTCAGTACTTC.